What follows are 22 T cell receptor beta chains derived from one specimen sequenced in a study of blood T cells in healthy people across ages. Primers used in a second PCR of about 6 to 11 cycles were a sample-barcoded 5' primer and a J-beta primer mix. TCRdb re-derived calls from the 5' RACE reads in MiXCR, one entry per CDR3 protein. The sample has about 680,000 distinct CDR3 sequences, roughly 49% seen once. The sample was blood. The receptor source for this set is a woman aged 55-69 years in good health.

The gene calls are TRBV25-1 and TRBJ2-1; 8 bases map to TRBD1. Germline assignment: CDR1 MGHDK and CDR2 SYGVNS. Trimming removed 3 bases from V and 3 bases from J; junction bases left unmatched: 4. The CDR3 loop spans 15 amino acids. The CDR3 reads CASSDQGANYNEQFF. The DNA for the CDR3 is TGTGCCAGCAGTGATCAGGGGGCTAACTACAATGAGCAGTTCTTC. The full variable domain, with the rest looked up from reference TRBV25-1 and TRBJ2-1, is EADIYQTPRYLVIGTGKKITLECSQTMGHDKMYWYQQDPGMELHLIHYSYGVNSTEKGDLSSESTVSRIRTEHFPLTLESARPSHTSQYLCASSDQGANYNEQFFGPGTRLTVL.

This clonotype was seen repeatedly, ten times or more. This rearrangement joins TRBV27 to TRBJ2-3; 7 bases fit TRBD2. Trimming removed 2 bases from V and 2 bases from J; junction bases left unmatched: 4. The CDR3 runs 15 residues. Germline CDR1 is MNHEY and CDR2 is SMNVEV (reference sequence). The chain's CDR3 is CASSLGSGTTDTQYF. Here the CDR3 DNA reads TGTGCCAGCAGTTTAGGGAGCGGGACCACAGATACGCAGTATTTT.

This clonotype was detected only a few times. The chain links TRBV7-8 to TRBJ2-1; 9 bases are shared with TRBD2. The CDR3 contains 20 residues. The V gene end was trimmed by 6 bases and the J gene end by 0 bases; junction bases not matched to a gene: 18. In germline, CDR1 is SGHVS, CDR2 FQNEAQ. CDR3 DNA: TGTGCCAGCAGTCCCGGAGGGGTAGCGGGAGTTCGGGGCTCCTACAATGAGCAGTTCTTC. Translation gives CASSPGGVAGVRGSYNEQFF.

This chain uses TRBV9 with TRBJ2-1; TRBD2 is a possible D gene (6 bases). CDR1 and CDR2 from the germline V gene are SGDLS and YYNGEE. V lost 3 bases to trimming and J lost 1 base, with 17 bases between them. This CDR3 has 17 residues. This CDR3 is CASSAESGVSSYNEQFF. For the CDR3, the DNA is TGTGCCAGCAGCGCCGAATCGGGGGTAAGTTCCTACAATGAGCAGTTCTTC. Full variable domain (outside the CDR3, taken from reference TRBV9 and TRBJ2-1): DSGVTQTPKHLITATGQRVTLRCSPRSGDLSVYWYQQSLDQGLQFLIQYYNGEERAKGNILERFSAQQFPDLHSELNLSSLELGDSALYFCASSAESGVSSYNEQFFGPGTRLTVL.

The gene calls are TRBV6-2 or TRBV6-3 and TRBJ1-5; maybe TRBD1 (6 bases). Trimming removed 6 bases at V and 5 bases at J, with 14 bases between. The germline CDR1 and CDR2 sequences are MNHEY and SVGEGT. This CDR3 is 14 amino acids long. As DNA, the CDR3 is TGTGCCAGCAGAAACAGGGCGCCGCATCAGCCCCAGCATTTT. This gives the protein CASRNRAPHQPQHF.

V and J are TRBV12-3 or TRBV12-4 and TRBJ2-2; 10 bases are a match to TRBD2. The CDR3 extends over 16 amino acids. V lost 7 bases to trimming and J lost 4 bases; unmatched junction nucleotides: 9. As DNA, the CDR3 is TGTGCCAGCATCCTGGGGCTAGCGGGAGTCACCGGGGAGCTGTTTTTT. This encodes CASILGLAGVTGELFF.

The rearrangement joins TRBV20-1 to TRBJ2-7; TRBD2 matches at 13 bases. J was trimmed by 4 bases and V by 5 bases; bases with no gene match: 8. The germline CDR1 and CDR2 sequences are DFQATT and SNEGSKA (reference sequence). The CDR3 length is 15 residues. The CDR3 region has the DNA TGCAGTGCTGTTCGTGGGACTAGCGGGGAATACGAGCAGTACTTC. Its translation: CSAVRGTSGEYEQYF.

V usage is TRBV19 and J usage is TRBJ1-2; no clear D. There are 13 residues in the CDR3. Trimming left V 6 bases short and J 2 bases short, with 10 bases between. Germline V lookup: CDR1 LNHDA, CDR2 SQIVND (reference sequence). CDR3 DNA sequence: TGTGCCAGTAGCCGACGGTCGAACTATGGCTACACCTTC. This codes for CASSRRSNYGYTF.

With regard to this clonotype: At one boundary the junction diverges from the germline segment, which might be a read error. The rearrangement links TRBV18 to TRBJ1-3; unclear D gene. The germline V gene encodes CDR1 KGHSH and CDR2 LQKENI. The CDR3 length is 16 residues. CDR3 residues: CAGSPQIPGSGNTIYF. The CDR3 coding sequence is TGTGCCGGCTCACCACAGATTCCCGGCTCTGGAAACACCATATATTTT.

The gene calls are TRBV16 and TRBJ2-5, with a tentative D call TRBD1 (5 bases). The CDR3 spans 14 residues. From germline, CDR1 is KGHSY and CDR2 FQNENV. The ends were cut back, 0 bases at V and 4 bases at J, with 9 bases in the middle. For the CDR3, the DNA is TGTGCCAGCAGCCAATCCACAGGCGGAGAGACCCAGTACTTC. Translation gives CASSQSTGGETQYF. The full variable domain, in which reference TRBV16 and TRBJ2-5 provide the parts outside the CDR3, is GEEVAQTPKHLVRGEGQKAKLYCAPIKGHSYVFWYQQVLKNEFKFLISFQNENVFDETGMPKERFSAKCLPNSPCSLEIQATKLEDSAVYFCASSQSTGGETQYFGPGTRLLVL.

This clonotype appeared a few times. The V and J genes are TRBV28 and TRBJ2-3; 7 bases match TRBD2. There are 15 residues in the CDR3. After removal of 8 bases from V and 3 bases from J, the junction contained 11 bases not matched to a gene. Germline lookup yields CDR1 MDHEN and CDR2 SYDVKM. The CDR3 protein is CASGISGPGTDTQYF. The CDR3 DNA sequence: TGTGCCAGCGGAATTAGCGGGCCCGGTACAGATACGCAGTATTTT.

J is TRBJ2-3 and V is TRBV4-2, with D possibly being TRBD2 (6 bases). CDR1 is LGHNA and CDR2 is YNFKEQ in the germline V gene. The V gene lost 0 bases and the J gene lost 2 bases, with 12 bases spanning the gap. This CDR3 has 16 amino acids. The CDR3 nucleotides read TGTGCCAGCAGCCAAGACGGGGACTCGTCCACAGATACGCAGTATTTT. It codes for CASSQDGDSSTDTQYF.

The chain has TRBV4-2 and TRBJ2-7; no definite D call. Germline V lookup: CDR1 LGHNA, CDR2 YNFKEQ. Trimming took 0 bases from V and 3 from J, leaving 12 bases between them. The CDR3 consists of 15 residues. This CDR3 is CASSQEGNFVYEQYF. In DNA form, the CDR3 reads TGTGCCAGCAGCCAAGAGGGAAACTTTGTCTACGAGCAGTACTTC.

The chain employs TRBV20-1 and TRBJ2-5; D gene ambiguous. V was shortened by 3 bases and J by 2 bases, with 10 bases between the two germline ends. Germline loops: CDR1 DFQATT, CDR2 SNEGSKA (reference sequence). The CDR3 totals 13 residues. The CDR3 here is CSARGSLQETQYF. CDR3 coding DNA: TGCAGTGCTAGGGGAAGTCTACAAGAGACCCAGTACTTC.

This clonotype was seen at least ten times. The genes are TRBV7-9 and TRBJ2-3; D not resolved. The CDR3 consists of 11 residues. Germline V CDR1 and CDR2: SEHNR, FQNEAQ (reference sequence). V was pared by 5 bases and J by 2 bases, with 2 bases between. The CDR3 DNA is TGTGCCAGCAGCCCCACAGATACGCAGTATTTT. Translating gives CASSPTDTQYF.

In this sample, this clonotype turned up a few times. V and J are TRBV29-1 and TRBJ2-7; tentative D call: TRBD1 (6 bases). Trimming pared 7 bases from V and 1 base from J, leaving 11 bases between. The CDR3 totals 12 residues. Germline CDR1 reads SQVTM; CDR2 reads ANQGSEA. CDR3 bases: TGCAGCGCTAGGACAGTTTCCTACGAGCAGTACTTC. It specifies CSARTVSYEQYF.

The chain's CDR3 is CASSLKRDRVYEQYF. The DNA of the CDR3 is TGTGCCAGCAGCCTAAAACGGGACAGGGTTTACGAGCAGTACTTC. J is TRBJ2-7 and V is TRBV5-5; 9 nucleotides match TRBD1. The V gene end was trimmed by 4 bases and the J gene end by 4 bases; junction bases not matched to a gene: 9. Germline CDR1 and CDR2: SGHKS and YYEKEE (reference sequence). This CDR3 spans 15 amino acids.

This clonotype occurred a few times. The rearrangement links TRBV12-3 or TRBV12-4 to TRBJ1-2; D is uncertain. CDR3 size: 12 residues. V lost 1 base to trimming and J lost 8 bases, with 8 bases between them. The CDR3 protein is CASSLVFEGYTF. CDR3 DNA: TGTGCCAGCAGTTTAGTCTTTGAAGGCTACACCTTC.

The chain uses TRBV28 and TRBJ2-1, with TRBD2 matching 9 bases. The CDR3 spans 17 residues. V dropped 2 bases and J dropped 5; count of bases not matched to a gene: 10. Germline V gene lookup returns CDR1 MDHEN and CDR2 SYDVKM. For the CDR3, the DNA is TGTGCCAGCAGTTTAATGCCAGCGGGAGGATCAAACAATGAGCAGTTCTTC. Amino acid sequence: CASSLMPAGGSNNEQFF. The full variable domain, in which reference TRBV28 and TRBJ2-1 provide the parts outside the CDR3, is DVKVTQSSRYLVKRTGEKVFLECVQDMDHENMFWYRQDPGLGLRLIYFSYDVKMKEKGDIPEGYSVSREKKERFSLILESASTNQTSMYLCASSLMPAGGSNNEQFFGPGTRLTVL.

This clonotype has only a few counts. This chain uses TRBV7-2 with TRBJ2-4, with 11 positions matching TRBD1. From germline, CDR1 is SGHTA and CDR2 FQGNSA. The CDR3 has 16 residues. Trimming took 5 bases from V and 5 from J; bases not matched to a gene: 8. CDR3 loop: CASSPYGTGGENIQYF. The CDR3 DNA sequence: TGTGCCAGCAGCCCTTACGGGACAGGGGGTGAAAACATTCAGTACTTC.

The V call is TRBV2, the J call TRBJ1-2, with 7 nucleotides matching TRBD1. The V segment lost 6 bases and the J segment 6 bases; nucleotides outside the gene matches: 7. The CDR3 covers 13 residues. Germline V gives CDR1 SNHLY, CDR2 FYNNEI. The CDR3 sequence: CASRGQGGDGYTF. The CDR3 region has the DNA TGTGCCAGCAGGGGGCAGGGGGGGGATGGCTACACCTTC.

A few counts support this clonotype. V gene TRBV29-1 combines with J gene TRBJ2-1, with TRBD2 identical over 9 bases. This CDR3 comprises 13 residues. Looked up from germline, CDR1 is SQVTM and CDR2 is ANQGSEA. With V trimmed by 7 bases and J by 2 bases, 3 bases remained unmatched. CDR3 in DNA: TGCAGCGGAAGGACTAGCGCCTACAATGAGCAGTTCTTC. Amino acid sequence: CSGRTSAYNEQFF.